The 4 T cell receptor beta chains listed next were all sequenced from one sample in a study of response to subunit inactivated influenza vaccine. MiXCR was run by TCRdb on the RT-PCR reads, yielding one entry per CDR3 protein. The sample lists about 780,000 distinct CDR3 sequences; around a sixth were seen once. The sample consisted of PBMCs from blood, taken roughly 5 days after vaccination. Every receptor here comes from a man aged 50 to 59 who received an inactivated influenza vaccine.

This clonotype has just a few counts. The genes are TRBV7-2 and TRBJ2-1; TRBD1 is a possible D gene (6 bases). Germline V gives CDR1 SGHTA, CDR2 FQGNSA. The CDR3 consists of 13 residues. Trimming pared 5 bases from V and 5 bases from J, leaving 10 bases between. The CDR3 protein is CASSIHRDNEQFF. The CDR3 coding sequence is TGTGCCAGCAGCATCCACAGGGACAATGAGCAGTTCTTC. Full variable domain (rest looked up from reference TRBV7-2 and TRBJ2-1): GAGVSQSPSNKVTEKGKDVELRCDPISGHTALYWYRQSLGQGLEFLIYFQGNSAPDKSGLPSDRFSAERTGGSVSTLTIQRTQQEDSAVYLCASSIHRDNEQFFGPGTRLTVL.

This clonotype was observed many times. Its ends do not fully match the called genes, so a read error is possible. The chain carries TRBV5-1 and TRBJ2-5, with D possibly being TRBD1 or TRBD2 (5 bases each). CDR3 length: 15 residues. Germline values: CDR1 SGHRS, CDR2 YFSETQ. The CDR3 loop reads CASSLGTGPQETQYF. The CDR3 DNA reads as TGTGCTAGCAGCTTAGGGACCGGACCGCAAGAGACCCAGTACTTC.

The gene calls are TRBV6-2 or TRBV6-3 and TRBJ2-5; 11 nucleotides match TRBD2. Germline V gives CDR1 MNHEY, CDR2 SVGEGT. The CDR3 has 15 residues. The V segment lost 6 bases and the J segment 5 bases; nucleotides outside the gene matches: 8. CDR3 region: CASRPTSGRWETQYF. The CDR3 coding sequence is TGTGCCAGCAGGCCTACTAGCGGGAGATGGGAGACCCAGTACTTC.

This rearrangement joins TRBV12-3 or TRBV12-4 to TRBJ1-4; the match to TRBD1 covers 7 bases. The CDR3 totals 12 residues. V was pared by 6 bases and J by 14 bases, with 9 bases of the junction left unmatched. Written as DNA, the CDR3 is TGTGCCAGCAGACGAGGACAGGTCCGGCTGTTTTTT. It is translated as CASRRGQVRLFF.